The TCR beta chain described here comes from a study of early T cells in non-severe SARS-CoV-2 infection. This clonotype was seen repeatedly, ten times or more. In the library, individual cDNA molecules carried attached unique molecular identifiers. MiXCR, applied by TCRdb to the 5' RACE reads, yields one record per CDR3 protein. The sample holds about 76,000 distinct CDR3 sequences, around 15% seen once. Trimming at V came to 5 bases and at J to 3 bases, leaving 16 bases not matched to a gene. Germline CDR1 is MNHEY and CDR2 is SMNVEV (reference sequence). The CDR3 has 17 amino acids. J is TRBJ2-7 and V is TRBV27, with 7 bases that match TRBD1. The source is an adult who was a healthcare worker with PCR-confirmed SARS-CoV-2 infection or an uninfected control (not recorded which). The sample consisted of whole blood. The CDR3 coding sequence is TGTGCCAGCAGTAGCCTTAAATTGACAGGGACCTACTACGAGCAGTACTTC. Translation gives CASSSLKLTGTYYEQYF.